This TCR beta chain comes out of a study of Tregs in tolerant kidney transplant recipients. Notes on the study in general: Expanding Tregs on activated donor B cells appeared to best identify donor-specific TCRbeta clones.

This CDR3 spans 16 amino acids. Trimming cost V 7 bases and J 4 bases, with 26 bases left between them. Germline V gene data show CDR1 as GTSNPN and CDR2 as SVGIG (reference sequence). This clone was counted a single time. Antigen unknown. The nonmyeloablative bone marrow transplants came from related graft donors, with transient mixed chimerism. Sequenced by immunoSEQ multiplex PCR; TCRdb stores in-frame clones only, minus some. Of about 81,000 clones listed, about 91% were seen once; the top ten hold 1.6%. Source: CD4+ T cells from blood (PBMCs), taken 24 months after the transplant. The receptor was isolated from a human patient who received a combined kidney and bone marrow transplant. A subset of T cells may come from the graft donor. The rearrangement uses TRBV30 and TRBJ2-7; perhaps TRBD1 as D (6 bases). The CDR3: CASTPGVGLAGYEQYF. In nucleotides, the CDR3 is TGTGCCTCCACCCCAGGGGTTGGGTTGGCAGGGTACGAGCAGTACTTC. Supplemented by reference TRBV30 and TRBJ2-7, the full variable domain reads SQTIHQWPATLVQPVGSPLSLECTVEGTSNPNLYWYRQAAGRGLQLLFYSVGIGQISSEVPQNLSASRPQDRQFILSSKKLLLSDSGFYLCASTPGVGLAGYEQYFGPGTRLTVT.